This TCR beta chain is from a study of blood T cell repertoires in COVID-19. Trimming took 4 bases from V and 4 from J; bases not matched to a gene: 5. The CDR3 is 14 amino acids. Germline-derived CDR1 and CDR2 are MDHEN and SYDVKM. Data came from immunoSEQ multiplex PCR; TCRdb stores just in-frame clones and leaves some out. The table includes 270,000 or so clones, 80% to 90% detected once. Participants had their cohort set by participant-reported clinical history. This receptor was obtained from a woman aged 25 to 39 with acute COVID-19. Material: PBMCs or T cells enriched from blood (not recorded which). The chain joins TRBV28 to TRBJ2-7, with 9 bases aligning to TRBD2. The CDR3 DNA reads as TGTGCCAGCAGTTCGCCTAGCGGGAATTACGAGCAGTACTTC. Its translation: CASSSPSGNYEQYF. Based on the CDR3 plus reference TRBV28 and TRBJ2-7, the full variable domain is DVKVTQSSRYLVKRTGEKVFLECVQDMDHENMFWYRQDPGLGLRLIYFSYDVKMKEKGDIPEGYSVSREKKERFSLILESASTNQTSMYLCASSSPSGNYEQYFGPGTRLTVT.